This TCR beta chain was captured by sequencing in a study of blood T cells in healthy people across ages. Aged about 6 to 95, donors were systemically healthy Caucasians from Russia. Findings and limits, study-wide: Expanded clonotype shifts may have been confounded, as the donors had an unknown CMV status.

Losses at the gene ends were 5 bases for V and 5 bases for J; bases not matched to a gene: 7. Germline assignment: CDR1 SGHAT and CDR2 FQDESV (reference sequence). This CDR3 is built from 15 residues. The second PCR ran roughly 7 to 12 cycles with a sample-barcoded 5' primer and J-beta primers. MiXCR, applied by TCRdb to the 5' RACE reads, yields one record per CDR3 protein. The sample comprises approximately 1.5 million distinct CDR3 sequences, roughly 32% of which are singletons, and around 10% rests with the top ten. This clonotype was detected only a few times. The antigen is unknown. The rearrangement uses TRBV11-1 and TRBJ2-1, with TRBD1 matching over 9 bases. This sequence was found in a woman younger than 45 in good health. The sample taken for sequencing was blood. CDR3 coding DNA: TGTGCCAGCAGCCCATGGACAGGGGAGGACAATGAGCAGTTCTTC. Protein: CASSPWTGEDNEQFF.